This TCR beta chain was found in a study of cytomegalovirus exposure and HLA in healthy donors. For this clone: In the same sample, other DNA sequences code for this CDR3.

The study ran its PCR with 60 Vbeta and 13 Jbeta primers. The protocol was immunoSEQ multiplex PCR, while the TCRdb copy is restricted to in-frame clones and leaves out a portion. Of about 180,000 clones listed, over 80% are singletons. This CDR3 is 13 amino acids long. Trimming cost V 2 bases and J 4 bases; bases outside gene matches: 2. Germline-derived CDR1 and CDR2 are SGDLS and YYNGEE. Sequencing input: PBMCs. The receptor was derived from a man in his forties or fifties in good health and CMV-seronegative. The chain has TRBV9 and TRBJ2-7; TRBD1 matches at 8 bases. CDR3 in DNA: TGTGCCAGCAGCGTCGACAGGGGTTACGAGCAGTACTTC. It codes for CASSVDRGYEQYF.